Reported below is one TCR beta chain. What this receptor recognizes is not known. No base quality information exists; no much larger clone differs at one position. TCRdb lists the instrument as Illumina HiSeq 1500. The public reads were reanalyzed by TCRdb: fastp trimming at Q25, MiXCR alignment, in-frame beta chains only. Duplicate CDR3 protein sequences are folded into a single record with the most common DNA and genes. The sample profile shows roughly 920,000 distinct CDR3 sequences; around 29% of them were found once. The top ten clonotypes cover over 12% of the sample. V is cut by 4 bases and J by 4 bases, and the space between the germline ends is 16 bases. Via the germline V gene, CDR1 is SQVTM and CDR2 ANQGSEA. Taken from cysteine to phenylalanine, the CDR3 has 14 residues. CDR3 DNA only is kept here, 42 bases in frame from base 1. These data are taken from a study of T cell repertoires in cytomegalovirus infection (dated by TCRdb to between 2019 and 2020). Turning to the overall study: Peptide stimulations targeted recently identified HLA-C-restricted CMV epitopes, whose presentation resists viral immunomodulation, together with well-studied HLA-B-restricted epitopes. Donor HLA type was relevant to the analysis, as public TCR beta signatures indicated carriage of CMV infection together with the matching HLA type. The study at large found these results: In both this cohort and an independent roughly 350-donor cohort, the cumulative frequency of public TCR beta family members distinguished carriers of CMV infection plus the relevant HLA type. The ex vivo response was dominated by HLA-C-restricted CMV-specific TCR beta clonotypes, which also provided the single most frequent clonotype in two of eight donors.

Read against the paper, the sample's treatment or condition label means: in vitro stimulation with specific CMV peptide epitopes to enrich CMV-specific T cells. This TCR was sampled from a human donor in good health (CMV status not recorded). Some clones in this sample may be carry-over from other donors' samples. This sample comprised cultured CD8+ T cells from PBMCs, obtained from culture after CMV antigen stimulation. This chain joins TRBV29-1 to TRBJ1-2, and possibly TRBD1, on 6 matching bases. The CDR3 loop reads CSVVSRGQGYGYTF. In nucleotide form, the sequence is TGCAGCGTTGTAAGCAGGGGCCAGGGCTATGGCTACACCTTC.